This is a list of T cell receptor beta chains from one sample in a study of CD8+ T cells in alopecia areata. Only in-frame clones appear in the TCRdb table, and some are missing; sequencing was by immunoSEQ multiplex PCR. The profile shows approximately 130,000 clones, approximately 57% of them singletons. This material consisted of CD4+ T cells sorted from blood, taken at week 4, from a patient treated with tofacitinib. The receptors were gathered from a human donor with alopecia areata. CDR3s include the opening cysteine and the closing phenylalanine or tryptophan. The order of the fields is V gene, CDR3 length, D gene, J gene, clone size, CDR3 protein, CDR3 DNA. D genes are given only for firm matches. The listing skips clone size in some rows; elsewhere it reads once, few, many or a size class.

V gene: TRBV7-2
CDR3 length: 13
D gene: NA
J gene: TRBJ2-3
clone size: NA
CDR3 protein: CASSNQGRDTQYF
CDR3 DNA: TGTGCCAGCAGCAACCAGGGGAGAGATACGCAGTATTTT

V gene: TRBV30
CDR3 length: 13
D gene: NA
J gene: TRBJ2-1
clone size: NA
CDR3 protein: CAWSGDARNEQFF
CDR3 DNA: TGTGCCTGGAGTGGCGACGCCCGCAATGAGCAGTTCTTC

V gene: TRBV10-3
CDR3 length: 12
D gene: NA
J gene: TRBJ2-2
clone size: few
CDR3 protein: CAISGDGGELFF
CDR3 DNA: TGTGCCATCAGTGGAGACGGAGGGGAGCTGTTTTTT

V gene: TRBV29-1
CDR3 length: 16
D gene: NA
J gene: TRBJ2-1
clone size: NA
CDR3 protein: CSVEDFWAKGTDEQFF
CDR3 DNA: TGCAGCGTTGAAGATTTCTGGGCAAAGGGTACGGATGAGCAGTTCTTC

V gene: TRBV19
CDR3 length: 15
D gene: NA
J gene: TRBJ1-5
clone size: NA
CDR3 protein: CASSIKVYSNQPQHF
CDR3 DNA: TGTGCCAGTAGTATAAAGGTTTATAGCAATCAGCCCCAGCATTTT

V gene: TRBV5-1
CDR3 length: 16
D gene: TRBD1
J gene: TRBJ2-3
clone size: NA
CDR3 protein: CASSLGDRGHTDTQYF
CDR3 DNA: TGCGCCAGCAGCTTGGGAGACAGGGGGCACACAGATACGCAGTATTTT

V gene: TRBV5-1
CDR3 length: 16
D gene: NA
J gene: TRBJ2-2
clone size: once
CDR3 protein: CASSSDGGANTGELFF
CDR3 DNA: TGCGCCAGCAGCTCAGATGGGGGCGCGAACACCGGGGAGCTGTTTTTT

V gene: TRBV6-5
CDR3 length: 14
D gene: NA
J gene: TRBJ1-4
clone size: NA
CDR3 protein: CASAKTTTNEKLFF
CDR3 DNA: TGTGCCAGCGCCAAGACCACAACTAATGAAAAACTGTTTTTT

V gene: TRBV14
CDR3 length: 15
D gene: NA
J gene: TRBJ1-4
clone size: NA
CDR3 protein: CASSQGLFGNEKLFF
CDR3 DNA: TGTGCCAGCAGCCAGGGACTCTTCGGTAATGAAAAACTGTTTTTT

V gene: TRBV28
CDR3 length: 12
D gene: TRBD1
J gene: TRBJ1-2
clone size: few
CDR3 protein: CASSPRQGDYTF
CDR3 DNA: TGTGCCAGCAGTCCCCGACAGGGTGACTACACCTTC

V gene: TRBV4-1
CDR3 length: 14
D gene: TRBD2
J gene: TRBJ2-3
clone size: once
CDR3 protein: CASSTGTSSDTQYF
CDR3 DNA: TGCGCCAGCAGCACCGGGACTAGTTCGGATACGCAGTATTTT

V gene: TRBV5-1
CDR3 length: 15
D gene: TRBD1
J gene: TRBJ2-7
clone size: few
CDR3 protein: CASSEPATGTYEQYF
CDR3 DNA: TGCGCCAGCAGCGAACCTGCGACAGGGACCTACGAGCAGTACTTC

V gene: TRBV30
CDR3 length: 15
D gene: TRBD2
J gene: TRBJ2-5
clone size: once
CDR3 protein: CAWSKASGGPETQYF
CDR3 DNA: TGTGCCTGGAGTAAGGCTAGCGGGGGCCCCGAGACCCAGTACTTC

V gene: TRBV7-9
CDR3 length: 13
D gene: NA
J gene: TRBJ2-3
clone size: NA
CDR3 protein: CASSLLGTDTQYF
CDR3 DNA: TGTGCCAGCAGCTTACTCGGCACAGATACGCAGTATTTT

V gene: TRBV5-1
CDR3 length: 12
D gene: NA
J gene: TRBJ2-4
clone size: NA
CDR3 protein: CASSMRGYIQYF
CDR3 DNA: TGCGCCAGCAGCATGCGTGGTTACATTCAGTACTTC

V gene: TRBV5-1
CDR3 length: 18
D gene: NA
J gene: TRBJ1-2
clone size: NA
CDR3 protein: CASSVSVQGTSISYGYTF
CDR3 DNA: TGCGCCAGCAGCGTCTCGGTCCAGGGGACCTCTATCTCCTATGGCTACACCTTC

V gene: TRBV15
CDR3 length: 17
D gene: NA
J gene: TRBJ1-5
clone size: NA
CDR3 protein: CATSRGRPDYSNQPQHF
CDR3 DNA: TGTGCCACCAGCAGGGGCCGGCCAGATTATAGCAATCAGCCCCAGCATTTT

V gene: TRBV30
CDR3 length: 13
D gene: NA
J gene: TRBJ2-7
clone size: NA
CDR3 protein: CAWSQETFYEQYF
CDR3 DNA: TGTGCCTGGAGCCAGGAAACGTTCTACGAGCAGTACTTC

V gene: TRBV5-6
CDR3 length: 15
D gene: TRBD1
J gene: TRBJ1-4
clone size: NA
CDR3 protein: CASSLTGEGAEKLFF
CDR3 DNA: TGTGCCAGCAGCCTAACAGGGGAAGGGGCTGAAAAACTGTTTTTT

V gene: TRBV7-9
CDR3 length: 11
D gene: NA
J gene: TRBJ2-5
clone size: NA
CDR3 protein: CASPYQETQYF
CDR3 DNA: TGTGCCAGCCCGTACCAAGAGACCCAGTACTTC

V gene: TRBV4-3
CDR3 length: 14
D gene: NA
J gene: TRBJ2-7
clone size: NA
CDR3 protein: CASSQMLSSYEQYF
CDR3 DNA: TGCGCCAGCAGCCAAATGCTGAGCTCCTACGAGCAGTACTTC

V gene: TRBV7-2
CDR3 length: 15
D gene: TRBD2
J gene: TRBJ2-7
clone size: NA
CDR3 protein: CASSPDSGRSYEQYF
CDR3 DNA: TGTGCCAGCAGCCCGGATAGCGGGAGATCGTACGAGCAGTACTTC

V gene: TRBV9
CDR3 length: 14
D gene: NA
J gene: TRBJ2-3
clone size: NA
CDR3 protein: CASSVDGSTDTQYF
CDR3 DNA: TGTGCCAGCAGCGTAGATGGAAGCACAGATACGCAGTATTTT

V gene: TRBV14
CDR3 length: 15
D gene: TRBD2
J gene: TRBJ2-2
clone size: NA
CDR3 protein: CASSPLGLAGGELFF
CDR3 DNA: TGTGCCAGCAGCCCACTGGGACTAGCGGGAGGGGAGCTGTTTTTT

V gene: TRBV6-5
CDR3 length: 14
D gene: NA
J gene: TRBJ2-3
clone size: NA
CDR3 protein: CASSQTERTDTQYF
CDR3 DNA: TGTGCCAGCAGTCAGACAGAACGCACAGATACGCAGTATTTT

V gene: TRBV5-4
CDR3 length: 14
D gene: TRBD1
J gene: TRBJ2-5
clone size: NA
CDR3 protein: CASSLDRGQETQYF
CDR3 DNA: TGTGCCAGCAGCTTGGACAGGGGCCAAGAGACCCAGTACTTC

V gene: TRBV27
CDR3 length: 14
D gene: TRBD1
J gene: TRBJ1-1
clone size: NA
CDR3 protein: CASSQDRVNTEAFF
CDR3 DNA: TGTGCCAGCAGTCAGGACAGGGTGAACACTGAAGCTTTCTTT

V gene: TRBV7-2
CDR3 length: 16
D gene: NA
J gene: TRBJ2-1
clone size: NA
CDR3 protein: CASSLSRRISYNEQFF
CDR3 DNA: TGTGCCAGCAGCCTCAGTAGGCGGATCTCCTACAATGAGCAGTTCTTC

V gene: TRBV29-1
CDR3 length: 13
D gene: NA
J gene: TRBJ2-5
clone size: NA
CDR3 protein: CSVGIAGDETQYF
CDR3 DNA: TGCAGCGTTGGGATCGCCGGCGATGAGACCCAGTACTTC

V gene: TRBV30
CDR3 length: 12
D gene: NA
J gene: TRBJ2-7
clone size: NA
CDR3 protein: CAWSSGTYEQYF
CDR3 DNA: TGTGCCTGGAGTTCGGGTACCTACGAGCAGTACTTC

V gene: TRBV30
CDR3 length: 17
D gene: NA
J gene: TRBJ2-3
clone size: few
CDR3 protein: CAWSGEGGGPSTDTQYF
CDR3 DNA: TGTGCCTGGAGTGGAGAGGGAGGGGGACCTAGCACAGATACGCAGTATTTT

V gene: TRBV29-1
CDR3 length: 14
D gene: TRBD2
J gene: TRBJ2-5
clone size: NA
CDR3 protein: CSGRGLAGRETQYF
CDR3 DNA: TGCAGCGGCCGGGGACTAGCGGGTCGGGAGACCCAGTACTTC

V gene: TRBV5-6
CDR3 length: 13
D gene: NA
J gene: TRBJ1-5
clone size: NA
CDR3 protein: CASSLGASGPQHF
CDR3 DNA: TGTGCCAGCAGCTTGGGGGCCTCAGGGCCCCAGCATTTT

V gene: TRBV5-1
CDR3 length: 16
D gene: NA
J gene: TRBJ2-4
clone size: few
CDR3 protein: CASSDDSILAKNIQYF
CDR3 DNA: TGCGCCAGCAGCGACGACAGTATCTTAGCCAAAAACATTCAGTACTTC

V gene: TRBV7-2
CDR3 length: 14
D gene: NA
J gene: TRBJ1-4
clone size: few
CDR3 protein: CASSPPGYDEKLFF
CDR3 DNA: TGTGCCAGCAGCCCCCCGGGCTACGATGAAAAACTGTTTTTT

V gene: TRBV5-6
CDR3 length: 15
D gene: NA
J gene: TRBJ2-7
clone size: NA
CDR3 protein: CASSSDVQNPYEQYF
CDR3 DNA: TGTGCCAGCAGTTCGGACGTACAGAATCCCTACGAGCAGTACTTC

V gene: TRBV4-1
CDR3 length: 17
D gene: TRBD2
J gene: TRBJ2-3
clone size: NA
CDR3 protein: CASSQDKLTSGTDTQYF
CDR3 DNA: TGCGCCAGCAGCCAAGATAAATTGACTAGCGGCACAGATACGCAGTATTTT